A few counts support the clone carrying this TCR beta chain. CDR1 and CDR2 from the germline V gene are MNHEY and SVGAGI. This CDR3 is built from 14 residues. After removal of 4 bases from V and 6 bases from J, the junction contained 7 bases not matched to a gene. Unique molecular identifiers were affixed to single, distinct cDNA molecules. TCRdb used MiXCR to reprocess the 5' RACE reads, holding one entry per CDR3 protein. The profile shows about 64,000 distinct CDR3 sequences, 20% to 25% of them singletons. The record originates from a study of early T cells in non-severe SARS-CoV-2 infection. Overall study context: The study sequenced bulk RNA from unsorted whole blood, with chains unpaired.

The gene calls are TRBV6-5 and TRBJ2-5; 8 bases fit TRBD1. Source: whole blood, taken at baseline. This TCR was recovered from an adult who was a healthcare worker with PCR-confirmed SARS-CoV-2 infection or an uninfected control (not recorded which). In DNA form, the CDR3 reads TGTGCCAGCAGTTCCACAGGGGGTAGGCAGACCCAGTACTTC. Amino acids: CASSSTGGRQTQYF.